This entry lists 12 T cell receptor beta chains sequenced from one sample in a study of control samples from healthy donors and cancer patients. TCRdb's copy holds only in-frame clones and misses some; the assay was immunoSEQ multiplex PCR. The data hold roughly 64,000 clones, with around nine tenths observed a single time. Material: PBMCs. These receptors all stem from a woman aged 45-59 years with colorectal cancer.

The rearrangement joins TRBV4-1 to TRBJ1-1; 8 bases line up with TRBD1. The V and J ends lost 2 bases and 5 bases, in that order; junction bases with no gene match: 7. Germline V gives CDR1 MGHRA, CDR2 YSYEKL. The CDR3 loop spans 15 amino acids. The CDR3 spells CASSQTGQGLTEAFF. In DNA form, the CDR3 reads TGCGCCAGCAGCCAAACCGGACAGGGTTTGACTGAAGCTTTCTTT.

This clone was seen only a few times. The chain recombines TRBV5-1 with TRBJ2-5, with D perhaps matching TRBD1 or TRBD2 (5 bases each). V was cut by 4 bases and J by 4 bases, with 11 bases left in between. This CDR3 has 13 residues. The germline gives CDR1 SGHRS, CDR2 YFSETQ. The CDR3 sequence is CASSLGTGETQYF. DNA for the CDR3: TGCGCCAGCAGCCTTGGGACCGGAGAGACCCAGTACTTC.

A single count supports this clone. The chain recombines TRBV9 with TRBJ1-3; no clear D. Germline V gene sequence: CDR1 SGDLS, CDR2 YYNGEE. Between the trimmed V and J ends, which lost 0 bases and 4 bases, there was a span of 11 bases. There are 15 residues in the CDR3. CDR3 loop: CASSVGPGSGNTIYF. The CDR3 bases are TGTGCCAGCAGCGTAGGGCCGGGGTCAGGAAACACCATATATTTT.

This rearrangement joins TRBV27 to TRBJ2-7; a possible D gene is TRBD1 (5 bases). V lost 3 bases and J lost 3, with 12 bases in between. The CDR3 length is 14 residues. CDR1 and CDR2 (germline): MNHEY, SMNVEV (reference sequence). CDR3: CASSFRGYNYEQYF. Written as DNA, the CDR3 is TGTGCCAGCAGTTTTAGGGGCTATAACTACGAGCAGTACTTC.

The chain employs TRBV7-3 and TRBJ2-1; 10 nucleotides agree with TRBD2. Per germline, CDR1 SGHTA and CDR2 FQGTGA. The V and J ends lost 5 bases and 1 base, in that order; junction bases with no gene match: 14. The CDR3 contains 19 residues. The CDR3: CASSSVTAGGPGSYNEQFF. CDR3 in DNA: TGTGCCAGCAGCAGCGTCACAGCGGGAGGGCCGGGTTCCTACAATGAGCAGTTCTTC.

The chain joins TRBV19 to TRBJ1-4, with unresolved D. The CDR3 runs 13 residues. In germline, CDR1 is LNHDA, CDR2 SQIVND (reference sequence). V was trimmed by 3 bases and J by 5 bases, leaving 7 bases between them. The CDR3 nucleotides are TGTGCCAGTAGTATGGGAGGCAATGAAAAACTGTTTTTT. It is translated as CASSMGGNEKLFF.

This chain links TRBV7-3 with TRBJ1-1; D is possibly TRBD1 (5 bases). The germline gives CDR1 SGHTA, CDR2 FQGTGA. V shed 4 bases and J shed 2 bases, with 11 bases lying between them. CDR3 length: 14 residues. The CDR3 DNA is TGTGCCAGCAGCTCCACCGGGACTAACACTGAAGCTTTCTTT. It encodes CASSSTGTNTEAFF.

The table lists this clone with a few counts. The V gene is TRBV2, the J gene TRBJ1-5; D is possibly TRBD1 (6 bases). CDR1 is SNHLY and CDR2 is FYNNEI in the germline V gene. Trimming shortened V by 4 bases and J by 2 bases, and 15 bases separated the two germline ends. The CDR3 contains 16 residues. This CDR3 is CASSAGSGARNQPQHF. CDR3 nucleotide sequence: TGTGCCAGCAGTGCGGGTTCGGGGGCGCGCAATCAGCCCCAGCATTTT.

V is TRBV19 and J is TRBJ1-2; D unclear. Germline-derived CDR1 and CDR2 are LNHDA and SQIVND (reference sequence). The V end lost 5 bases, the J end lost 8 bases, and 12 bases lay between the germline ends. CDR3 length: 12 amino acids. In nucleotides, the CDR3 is TGTGCCAGTAGTGACCGTCCTCCGGGCTACACCTTC. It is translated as CASSDRPPGYTF.

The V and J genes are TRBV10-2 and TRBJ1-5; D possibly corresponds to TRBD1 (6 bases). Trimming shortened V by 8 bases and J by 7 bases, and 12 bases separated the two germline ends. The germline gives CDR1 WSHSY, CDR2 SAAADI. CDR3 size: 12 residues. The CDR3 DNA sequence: TGCGCCAGCCAGGGAGGGGGGCAGCCCCAGCATTTT. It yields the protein CASQGGGQPQHF.

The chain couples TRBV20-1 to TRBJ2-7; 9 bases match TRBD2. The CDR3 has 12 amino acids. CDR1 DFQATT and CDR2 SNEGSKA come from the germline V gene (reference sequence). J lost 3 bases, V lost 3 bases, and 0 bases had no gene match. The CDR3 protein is CSASSGSYEQYF. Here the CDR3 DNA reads TGCAGTGCTAGTAGCGGGAGCTACGAGCAGTACTTC.

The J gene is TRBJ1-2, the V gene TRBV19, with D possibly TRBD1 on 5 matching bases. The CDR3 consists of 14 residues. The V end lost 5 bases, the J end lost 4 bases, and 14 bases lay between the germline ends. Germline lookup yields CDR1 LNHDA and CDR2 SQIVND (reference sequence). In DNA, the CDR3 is TGTGCCAGTAGTCCCCTGGGGACGAGCTATGGCTACACCTTC. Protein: CASSPLGTSYGYTF.